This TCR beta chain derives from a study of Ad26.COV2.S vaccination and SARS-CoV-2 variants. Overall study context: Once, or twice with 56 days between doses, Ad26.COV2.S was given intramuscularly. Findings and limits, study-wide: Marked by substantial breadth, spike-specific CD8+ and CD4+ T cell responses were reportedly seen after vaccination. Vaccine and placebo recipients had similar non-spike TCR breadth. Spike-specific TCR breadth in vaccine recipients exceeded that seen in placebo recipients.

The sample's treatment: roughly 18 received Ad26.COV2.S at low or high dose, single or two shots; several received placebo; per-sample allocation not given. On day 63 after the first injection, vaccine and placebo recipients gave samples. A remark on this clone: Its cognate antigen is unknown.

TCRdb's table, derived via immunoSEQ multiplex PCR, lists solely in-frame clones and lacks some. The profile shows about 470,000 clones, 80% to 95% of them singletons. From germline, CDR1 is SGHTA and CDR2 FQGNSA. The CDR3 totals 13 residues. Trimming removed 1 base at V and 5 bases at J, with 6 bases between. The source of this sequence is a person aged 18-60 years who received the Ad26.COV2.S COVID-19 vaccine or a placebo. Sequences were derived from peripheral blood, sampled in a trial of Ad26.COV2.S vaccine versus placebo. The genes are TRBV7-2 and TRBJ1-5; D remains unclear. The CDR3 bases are TGTGCCAGCAGCTTAGGTGCAGATCAGCCCCAGCATTTT. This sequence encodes CASSLGADQPQHF.